This TCR beta chain was documented in a study of cytomegalovirus exposure and HLA in healthy donors. This clone was observed a handful of times. Antigen: not known. Findings of the study overall: Later analysis suggested most CMV-associated TCR beta chains were HLA-restricted.

With 60 Vbeta and 13 Jbeta primers, the PCR was carried out. Only in-frame clones appear in the TCRdb table, and some are missing; sequencing was by immunoSEQ multiplex PCR. This sample has some 140,000 clones, with around 73% found just once. The sample consisted of PBMCs. This TCR was sampled from a woman aged 40 to 50 in good health and CMV-seronegative.

DNA for the CDR3: TGTGCCAGCAGTACGACAGGGGGAAATCAGCCCCAGCATTTT. Residues: CASSTTGGNQPQHF. This chain connects TRBV6-5 to TRBJ1-5; 9 bases fit TRBD1. CDR1 MNHEY and CDR2 SVGAGI come from the germline V gene. The V and J ends lost 5 bases and 4 bases, in that order; junction bases with no gene match: 3. CDR3 length: 14 amino acids.